The TCR beta chain under discussion was sequenced for a study of cytomegalovirus exposure and HLA in healthy donors. About this clone itself: The antigen is undetermined.

Broader study findings: Later analysis associated a missense DCLRE1C variant with TCR beta V- and J-gene trimming.

Use of 60 Vbeta and 13 Jbeta primers characterized the PCR. Method: immunoSEQ multiplex PCR; TCRdb's copy keeps in-frame clones and lacks some. The profile covers fewer than 55,000 clones, with about 70% appearing a single time and 22% taken by the ten largest. V was shortened by 4 bases and J by 11 bases, with 17 bases between the two germline ends. Germline V CDR1 and CDR2: SQVTM, ANQGSEA. The CDR3 consists of 12 residues. V gene TRBV29-1 combines with J gene TRBJ1-1, with D possibly TRBD1 on 5 matching bases. What was sequenced was PBMCs. The source of this sequence is a woman between 45 and 60 years old in good health and CMV-seropositive. The CDR3 DNA reads as TGCAGCGTTGGGGGCTCAAGCTCAGGGGCTTTCTTT. Translating it yields CSVGGSSSGAFF.